These T cell receptor beta chains were read from a single sample in a study of cytomegalovirus exposure and HLA in healthy donors. Sequencing used immunoSEQ multiplex PCR; TCRdb keeps in-frame clones, though not all of them. The sample lists approximately 230,000 clones, about 90% occurring once. Input material: PBMCs. The receptor set was obtained from a man younger than 35 in good health and CMV-seropositive. Both conserved end residues are part of each CDR3. The D gene is left open where the match is weak. Not every row has a clone size; where given, it reads once, few, many or a size class.

j_call clone_size v_call d_call cdr3_aa cdr3_nt
TRBJ2-7 few TRBV7-6 - CASSLVGDSYEQYF TGTGCCAGCAGCTTAGTTGGAGACTCCTACGAGCAGTACTTC
TRBJ1-1 - TRBV6-6 TRBD1 CASTPDRANTEAFF TGTGCCAGCACTCCCGACAGGGCGAACACTGAAGCTTTCTTT
TRBJ2-7 - TRBV5-6 - CASRAGWGPSEQYF TGTGCCAGCAGAGCGGGGTGGGGGCCGAGTGAGCAGTACTTC
TRBJ2-7 - TRBV7-3 TRBD2 CASSLLAGDSEQYF TGTGCCAGCAGCTTGCTAGCGGGAGATTCCGAGCAGTACTTC
TRBJ2-4 - TRBV5-4 - CASSSQGAKNIQYF TGTGCCAGCAGCTCCCAGGGAGCCAAAAACATTCAGTACTTC
TRBJ2-1 - TRBV4-2 TRBD2 CASSSRAGGRESSYNEQFF TGTGCCAGCAGCTCCCGGGCGGGAGGACGCGAAAGCTCCTACAATGAGCAGTTCTTC
TRBJ1-5 - TRBV2 TRBD1 CASSEWTGSNQPQHF TGTGCCAGCAGTGAATGGACAGGGAGCAATCAGCCCCAGCATTTT
TRBJ2-1 - TRBV9 - CASSVDGRLGNNEQFF TGTGCCAGCAGCGTAGATGGACGTCTGGGGAACAATGAGCAGTTCTTC
TRBJ2-2 once TRBV9 - CASSVDGGWTNTGELFF TGTGCCAGCAGCGTAGATGGGGGGTGGACGAACACCGGGGAGCTGTTTTTT
TRBJ1-2 once TRBV18 - CASSPIPASYGYTF TGTGCCAGCTCACCTATTCCGGCGAGCTATGGCTACACCTTC
TRBJ2-7 - TRBV6-5 TRBD2 CASSYNPGLAGVEQYF TGTGCCAGCAGTTACAATCCGGGACTAGCGGGAGTGGAGCAGTACTTC
TRBJ2-5 - TRBV20-1 - CSAMPGETQYF TGCAGTGCTATGCCGGGAGAGACCCAGTACTTC
TRBJ1-4 once TRBV7-9 - CASSLAWWKQGGEKLFF TGTGCCAGCAGCTTAGCCTGGTGGAAGCAGGGAGGTGAAAAACTGTTTTTT
TRBJ2-7 - TRBV5-6 - CASSYQSSYEQYF TGTGCCAGCAGCTACCAGTCATCCTACGAGCAGTACTTC
TRBJ2-2 - TRBV4-3 TRBD2 CASSQDLAGGMGGELFF TGCGCCAGCAGCCAAGACCTAGCGGGAGGAATGGGCGGGGAGCTGTTTTTT
TRBJ2-1 - TRBV5-6 TRBD2 CASSWTRSSYNEQFF TGTGCCAGCAGCTGGACTAGGAGCTCCTACAATGAGCAGTTCTTC
TRBJ1-1 - TRBV30 - CAWSVRGEMNTEAFF TGTGCCTGGAGTGTACGAGGGGAGATGAACACTGAAGCTTTCTTT
TRBJ2-3 - TRBV27 - CASSFWTDSTDTQYF TGTGCCAGCAGTTTTTGGACAGATAGCACAGATACGCAGTATTTT
TRBJ2-7 - TRBV28 - CASSDRSSSYEQYF TGTGCCAGCAGTGACAGGTCAAGCTCCTACGAGCAGTACTTC
TRBJ1-4 - TRBV15 - CATRPGEEVVKLFF TGTGCCACTCGACCCGGGGAAGAAGTAGTTAAACTGTTTTTT
TRBJ2-1 - TRBV28 - CASSFSGYNEQFF TGTGCCAGCAGTTTTTCCGGCTACAATGAGCAGTTCTTC
TRBJ1-2 few TRBV19 - CASSISGGGGYGYTF TGTGCCAGTAGTATCAGCGGGGGAGGCGGCTATGGCTACACCTTC
TRBJ2-7 - TRBV6-1 TRBD1 CASRQGVNSYEQYF TGTGCCAGCAGACAGGGGGTAAACTCCTACGAGCAGTACTTC
TRBJ2-7 - TRBV6-6 TRBD1 CASSQAGTGIAYEQYF TGTGCCAGCAGCCAAGCCGGGACAGGGATTGCCTACGAGCAGTACTTC
TRBJ1-3 - TRBV5-1 TRBD1 CASSFDRATGNTIYF TGCGCCAGCAGCTTTGACAGGGCCACTGGAAACACCATATATTTT
TRBJ1-5 - TRBV5-1 - CASSLDNNQPQHF TGCGCCAGCAGCTTGGACAACAATCAGCCCCAGCATTTT
TRBJ1-1 - TRBV27 - CASSFNRKNTEAFF TGTGCCAGCAGTTTCAACAGGAAGAACACTGAAGCTTTCTTT
TRBJ2-6 once TRBV29-1 - CSVLKSSGANVLTF TGCAGCGTTCTAAAGAGCTCTGGGGCCAACGTCCTGACTTTC
TRBJ2-7 - TRBV19 TRBD1 CASSSTAGTEVEQYF TGTGCCAGTAGTTCAACCGCCGGGACAGAGGTCGAGCAGTACTTC
TRBJ2-7 - TRBV5-1 - CASSLGAYEQYF TGCGCCAGCAGCTTGGGGGCCTACGAGCAGTACTTC
TRBJ2-2 - TRBV28 TRBD2 CASRGGRTFYTGELFF TGTGCCAGCAGGGGCGGGAGGACCTTTTACACCGGGGAGCTGTTTTTT
TRBJ2-2 - TRBV2 TRBD2 CASRGLAGGPNGELFF TGTGCCAGCAGGGGACTAGCGGGAGGGCCTAACGGGGAGCTGTTTTTT
TRBJ1-2 - TRBV19 - CASSIGGDGYTF TGTGCCAGTAGTATAGGAGGGGATGGCTACACCTTC
TRBJ1-3 - TRBV7-8 - CASSQRGGPRSGNTIYF TGTGCCAGCAGCCAACGAGGGGGACCGCGCTCTGGAAACACCATATATTTT
TRBJ1-2 - TRBV11-2 - CASRPIRTGVYGYTF TGTGCCAGCAGGCCTATCCGGACGGGAGTCTATGGCTACACCTTC
TRBJ1-2 - TRBV4-3 - CASSQEGGSQGGYTF TGCGCCAGCAGCCAAGAGGGGGGTTCACAGGGTGGCTACACCTTC
TRBJ1-1 - TRBV15 TRBD1 CATDRGLNTEAFF TGTGCCACCGACAGGGGTCTGAACACTGAAGCTTTCTTT
TRBJ1-5 - TRBV4-1 TRBD1 CASSQTGGNNQPQHF TGCGCCAGCAGCCAAACAGGGGGGAACAATCAGCCCCAGCATTTT
TRBJ2-1 - TRBV5-1 - CASSGSGTAREQFF TGCGCCAGCAGCGGTTCAGGGACGGCGCGTGAGCAGTTCTTC
TRBJ1-4 - TRBV5-6 - CASSFKATNEKLFF TGTGCCAGCAGCTTTAAGGCAACTAATGAAAAACTGTTTTTT
TRBJ2-3 - TRBV2 TRBD2 CASSEDLAGSTDTQYF TGTGCCAGCAGTGAAGACCTAGCGGGATCGACAGATACGCAGTATTTT
TRBJ1-3 - TRBV9 TRBD1 CASSAHAGGVGNTIYF TGTGCCAGCAGCGCTCATGCAGGGGGCGTTGGAAACACCATATATTTT
TRBJ2-7 - TRBV28 - CASSLPTVGGRWHEQYF TGTGCCAGCAGTTTACCCACCGTAGGAGGGCGTTGGCACGAGCAGTACTTC
TRBJ1-1 - TRBV6-5 - CASREQLNTEAFF TGTGCCAGCAGAGAACAGCTGAACACTGAAGCTTTCTTT
TRBJ2-5 once TRBV10-2 TRBD2 CATGGGSGETQYF TGCGCCACCGGCGGGGGGAGCGGGGAGACCCAGTACTTC
TRBJ2-7 - TRBV4-3 - CASSQDWGYEQYF TGCGCCAGCAGCCAAGATTGGGGCTACGAGCAGTACTTC